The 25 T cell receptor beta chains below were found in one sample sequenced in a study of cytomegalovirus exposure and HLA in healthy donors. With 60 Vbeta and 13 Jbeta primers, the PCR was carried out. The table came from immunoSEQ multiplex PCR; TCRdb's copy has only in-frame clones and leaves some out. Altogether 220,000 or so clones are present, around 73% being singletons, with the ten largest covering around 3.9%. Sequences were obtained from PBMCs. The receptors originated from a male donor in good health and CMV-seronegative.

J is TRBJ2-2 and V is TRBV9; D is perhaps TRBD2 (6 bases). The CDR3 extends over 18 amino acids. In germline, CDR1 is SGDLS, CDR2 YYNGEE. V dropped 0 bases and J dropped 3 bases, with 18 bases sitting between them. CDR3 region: CASSVAPWSGEYTGELFF. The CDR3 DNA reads TGTGCCAGCAGCGTAGCCCCCTGGTCGGGAGAGTACACCGGGGAGCTGTTTTTT. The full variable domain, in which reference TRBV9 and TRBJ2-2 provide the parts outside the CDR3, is DSGVTQTPKHLITATGQRVTLRCSPRSGDLSVYWYQQSLDQGLQFLIQYYNGEERAKGNILERFSAQQFPDLHSELNLSSLELGDSALYFCASSVAPWSGEYTGELFFGEGSRLTVL.

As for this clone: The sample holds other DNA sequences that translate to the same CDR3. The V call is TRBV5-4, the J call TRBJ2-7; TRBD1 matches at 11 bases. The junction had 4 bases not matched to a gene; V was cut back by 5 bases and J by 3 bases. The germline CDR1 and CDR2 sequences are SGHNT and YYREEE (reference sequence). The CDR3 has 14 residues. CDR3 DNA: TGTGCCAGCAGTTCCGGGACAGGGGGCTACGAGCAGTACTTC. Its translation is CASSSGTGGYEQYF.

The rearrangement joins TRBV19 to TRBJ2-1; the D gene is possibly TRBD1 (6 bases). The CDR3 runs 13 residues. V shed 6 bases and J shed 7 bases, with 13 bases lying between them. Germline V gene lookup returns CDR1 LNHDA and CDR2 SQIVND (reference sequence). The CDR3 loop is CASSPTGMNEQFF. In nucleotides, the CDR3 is TGTGCCAGTAGCCCGACAGGTATGAATGAGCAGTTCTTC.

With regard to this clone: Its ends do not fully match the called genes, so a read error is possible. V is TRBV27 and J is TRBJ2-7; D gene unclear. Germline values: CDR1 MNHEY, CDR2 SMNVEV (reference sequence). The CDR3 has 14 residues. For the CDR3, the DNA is TGTGCCAGCAGTTTATTTATAGCCTCCTGCGAGCAGTACTTC. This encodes CASSLFIASCEQYF.

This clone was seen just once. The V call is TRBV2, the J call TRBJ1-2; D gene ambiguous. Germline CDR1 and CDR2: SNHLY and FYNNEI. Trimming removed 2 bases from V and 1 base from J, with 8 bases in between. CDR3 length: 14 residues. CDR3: CASSETTNNYGYTF. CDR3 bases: TGTGCCAGCAGTGAAACGACAAATAACTATGGCTACACCTTC.

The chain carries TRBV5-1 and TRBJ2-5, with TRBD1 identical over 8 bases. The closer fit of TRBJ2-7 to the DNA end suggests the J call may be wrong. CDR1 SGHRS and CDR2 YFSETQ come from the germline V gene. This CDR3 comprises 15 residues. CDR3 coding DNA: TGCGCCAGCAGCTTGTTTGAGACAGGGGTCCGCGAGCAGTACTTC. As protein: CASSLFETGVREQYF.

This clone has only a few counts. The CDR3 loop is CASSPPGRPGEQYF. The CDR3 DNA is TGTGCCAGCAGTCCTCCTGGCAGGCCGGGGGAGCAGTACTTC. The rearrangement links TRBV6-5 to TRBJ2-7; D possibly corresponds to TRBD2 (5 bases). Per the germline V gene, CDR1 is MNHEY and CDR2 is SVGAGI. The CDR3 loop spans 14 amino acids. The V end was cut by 5 bases, the J end by 7 bases, with 18 bases between.

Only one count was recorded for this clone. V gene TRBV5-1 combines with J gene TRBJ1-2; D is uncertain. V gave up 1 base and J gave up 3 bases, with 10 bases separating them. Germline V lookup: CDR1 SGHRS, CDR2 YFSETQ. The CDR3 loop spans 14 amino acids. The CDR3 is CASSLSGNDYGYTF. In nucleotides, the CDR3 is TGCGCCAGCAGCTTGTCGGGAAACGACTATGGCTACACCTTC.

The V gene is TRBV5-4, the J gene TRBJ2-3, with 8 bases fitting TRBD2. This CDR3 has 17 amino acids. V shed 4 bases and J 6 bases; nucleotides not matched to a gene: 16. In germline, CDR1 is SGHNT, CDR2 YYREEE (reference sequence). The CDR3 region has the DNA TGTGCCAGCAGCCGAGACCCTCGAGCGGGAGTGGGGGATACGCAGTATTTT. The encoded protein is CASSRDPRAGVGDTQYF.

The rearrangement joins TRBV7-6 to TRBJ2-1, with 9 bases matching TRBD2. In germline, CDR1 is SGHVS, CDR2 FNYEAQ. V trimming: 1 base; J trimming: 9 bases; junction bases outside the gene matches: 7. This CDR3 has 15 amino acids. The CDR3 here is CASSLVSGGRVEQFF. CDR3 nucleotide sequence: TGTGCCAGCAGCTTAGTGTCAGGCGGGAGGGTTGAGCAGTTCTTC.

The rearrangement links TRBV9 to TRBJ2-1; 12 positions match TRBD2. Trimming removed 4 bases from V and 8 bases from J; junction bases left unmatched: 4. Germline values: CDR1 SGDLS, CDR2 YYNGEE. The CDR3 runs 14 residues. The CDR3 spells CASSTSGRLDEQFF. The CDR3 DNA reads TGTGCCAGCAGCACTAGCGGGAGGTTGGATGAGCAGTTCTTC.

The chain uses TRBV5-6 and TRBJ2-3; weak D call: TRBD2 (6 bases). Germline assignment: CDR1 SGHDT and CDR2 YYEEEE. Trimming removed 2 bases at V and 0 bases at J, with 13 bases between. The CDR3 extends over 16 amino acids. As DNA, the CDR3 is TGTGCCAGCAGCTTTTTCGGGGGTGCTAGCACAGATACGCAGTATTTT. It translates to CASSFFGGASTDTQYF. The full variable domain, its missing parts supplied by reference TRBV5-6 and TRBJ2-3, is DAGVTQSPTHLIKTRGQQVTLRCSPKSGHDTVSWYQQALGQGPQFIFQYYEEEERQRGNFPDRFSGHQFPNYSSELNVNALLLGDSALYLCASSFFGGASTDTQYFGPGTRLTVL.

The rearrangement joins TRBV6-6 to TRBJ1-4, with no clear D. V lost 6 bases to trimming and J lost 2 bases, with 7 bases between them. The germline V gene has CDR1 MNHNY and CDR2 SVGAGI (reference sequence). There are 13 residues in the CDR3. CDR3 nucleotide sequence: TGTGCCAGCAGAGAGTTGACTAATGAAAAACTGTTTTTT. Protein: CASRELTNEKLFF.

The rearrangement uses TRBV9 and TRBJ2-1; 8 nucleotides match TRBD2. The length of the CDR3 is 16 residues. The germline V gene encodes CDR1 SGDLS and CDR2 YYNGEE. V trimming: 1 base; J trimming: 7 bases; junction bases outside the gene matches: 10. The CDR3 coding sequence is TGTGCCAGCAGCGTAAGGGGACGAGCGGGAGCGAATGAGCAGTTCTTC. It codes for CASSVRGRAGANEQFF.

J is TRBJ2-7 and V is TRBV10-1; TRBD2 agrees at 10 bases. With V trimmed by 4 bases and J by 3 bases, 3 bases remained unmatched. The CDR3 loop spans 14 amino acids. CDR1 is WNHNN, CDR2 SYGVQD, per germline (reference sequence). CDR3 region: CASSGASGSYEQYF. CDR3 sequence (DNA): TGCGCCAGCAGTGGAGCTAGCGGGAGCTACGAGCAGTACTTC.

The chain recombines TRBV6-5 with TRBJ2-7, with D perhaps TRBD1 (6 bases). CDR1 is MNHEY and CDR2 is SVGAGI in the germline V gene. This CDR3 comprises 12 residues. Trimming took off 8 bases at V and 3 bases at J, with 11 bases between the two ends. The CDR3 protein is CASRRGSYEQYF. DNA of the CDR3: TGTGCCAGCCGAAGGGGGAGCTACGAGCAGTACTTC.

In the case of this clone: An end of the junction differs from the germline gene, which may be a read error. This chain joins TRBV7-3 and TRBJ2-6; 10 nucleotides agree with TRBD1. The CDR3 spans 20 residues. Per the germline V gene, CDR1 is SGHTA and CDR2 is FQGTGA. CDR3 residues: CASSLTIGTGDLSGANVLTF. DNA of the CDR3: TGTGCCAGCAGTTTAACGATCGGGACAGGGGATCTCTCTGGGGCCAACGTCCTGACTTTC.

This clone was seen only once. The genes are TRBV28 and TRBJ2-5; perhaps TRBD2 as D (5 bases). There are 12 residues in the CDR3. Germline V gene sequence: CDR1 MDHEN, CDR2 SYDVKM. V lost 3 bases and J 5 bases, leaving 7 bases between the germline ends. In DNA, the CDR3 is TGTGCCAGCAGTTTCGGGGAGGAGACCCAGTACTTC. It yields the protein CASSFGEETQYF.

In DNA, the CDR3 is TGTGCCAGCACCCTCGGAGGGTACCAAGAGACCCAGTACTTC. It codes for CASTLGGYQETQYF. The chain links TRBV28 to TRBJ2-5, with D perhaps TRBD2 (6 bases). Germline CDR1 is MDHEN and CDR2 is SYDVKM. The CDR3 is made up of 14 amino acids. The V end lost 7 bases, the J end lost 0 bases, and 12 bases lay between the germline ends.

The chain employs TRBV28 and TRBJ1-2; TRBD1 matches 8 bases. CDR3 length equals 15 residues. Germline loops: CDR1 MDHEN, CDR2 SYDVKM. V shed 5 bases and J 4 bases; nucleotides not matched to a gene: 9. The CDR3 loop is CASSKGGTGAYGYTF. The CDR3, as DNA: TGTGCCAGCAGTAAAGGCGGGACAGGTGCCTATGGCTACACCTTC.

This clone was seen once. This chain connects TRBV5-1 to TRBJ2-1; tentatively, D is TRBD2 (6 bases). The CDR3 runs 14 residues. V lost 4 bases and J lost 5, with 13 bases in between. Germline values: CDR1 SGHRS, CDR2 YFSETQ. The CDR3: CASSTGLPNNEQFF. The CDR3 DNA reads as TGCGCCAGCAGCACGGGACTCCCAAACAATGAGCAGTTCTTC.

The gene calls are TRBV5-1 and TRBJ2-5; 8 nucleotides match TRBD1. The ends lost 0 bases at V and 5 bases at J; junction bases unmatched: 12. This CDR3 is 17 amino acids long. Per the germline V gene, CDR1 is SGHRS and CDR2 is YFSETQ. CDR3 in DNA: TGCGCCAGCAGCTTGGTCCCTAGGACAGGGAGCGTGGAGACCCAGTACTTC. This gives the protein CASSLVPRTGSVETQYF. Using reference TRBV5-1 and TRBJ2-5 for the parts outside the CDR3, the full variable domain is KAGVTQTPRYLIKTRGQQVTLSCSPISGHRSVSWYQQTPGQGLQFLFEYFSETQRNKGNFPGRFSGRQFSNSRSEMNVSTLELGDSALYLCASSLVPRTGSVETQYFGPGTRLLVL.

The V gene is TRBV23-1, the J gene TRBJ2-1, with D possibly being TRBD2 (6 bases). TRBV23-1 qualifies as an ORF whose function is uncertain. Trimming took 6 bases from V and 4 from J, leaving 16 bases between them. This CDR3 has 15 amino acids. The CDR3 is CASRGEVIRYNEQFF. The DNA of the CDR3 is TGCGCCAGCAGGGGGGAGGTCATTCGATACAATGAGCAGTTCTTC.

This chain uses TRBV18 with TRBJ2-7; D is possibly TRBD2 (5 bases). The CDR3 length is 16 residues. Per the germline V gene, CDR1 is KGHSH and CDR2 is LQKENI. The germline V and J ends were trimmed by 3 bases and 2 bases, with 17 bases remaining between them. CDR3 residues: CASSPESLMGAYEQYF. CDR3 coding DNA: TGTGCCAGCTCACCGGAGAGCCTGATGGGAGCCTACGAGCAGTACTTC.

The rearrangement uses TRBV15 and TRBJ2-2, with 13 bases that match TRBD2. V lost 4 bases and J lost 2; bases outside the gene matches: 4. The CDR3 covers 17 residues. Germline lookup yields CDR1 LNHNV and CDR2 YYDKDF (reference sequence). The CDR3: CATSKRLAGGNTGELFF. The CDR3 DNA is TGTGCCACCAGCAAAAGACTAGCGGGAGGCAACACCGGGGAGCTGTTTTTT.